These T cell receptor beta chains were read from a single sample in a study of cytomegalovirus exposure and HLA in healthy donors. The data were produced by immunoSEQ multiplex PCR, yet TCRdb's version contains in-frame clones alone and is incomplete. The sample contains approximately 160,000 clones, approximately 80% of which appear only once. Sequenced: PBMCs. All receptors derive from a man younger than 30 in good health and CMV-seronegative. The CDR3 runs from the conserved cysteine through the conserved F or W. The size entry is marked missing in some rows and otherwise reads once, few, many or a size class.

.,TRBV19,TRBJ2-2,CASSGLAGNTGELFF
.,TRBV5-1,TRBJ1-1,CASSLTGNEAFF
once,TRBV7-6,TRBJ1-1,CASSLLEGGESTEAFF
.,TRBV19,TRBJ2-7,CASSIEPGTTHEQYF
once,TRBV28,TRBJ2-7,CASSPGLIFIYEQYF
.,TRBV7-3,TRBJ2-7,CASSTTGGPSYEQYF
.,TRBV6-5,TRBJ1-5,CASSSQGWNQPQHF
.,TRBV25-1,TRBJ1-5,CASRYPTAAKTSNQPQHF
.,TRBV7-2,TRBJ2-7,CASSLVIGQGNEQYF
.,TRBV7-3,TRBJ2-2,CASSLTFGDRTGELFF
.,TRBV4-3,TRBJ2-7,CASSPHPQGSEQYF
.,TRBV25-1,TRBJ1-1,CASSPGGKVEAFF
once,TRBV15,TRBJ1-1,CATSREGGFQNTEAFF
.,TRBV4-2,TRBJ2-7,CASSQEEGAPYEQYF
.,TRBV10-3,TRBJ2-3,CATLLDKSTDTQYF